This TCR beta chain was identified in a study of response to subunit inactivated influenza vaccine (dated 2018 in TCRdb). Study-level background: Deep quantitative T cell receptor repertoire profiling was used in the study to track responses to a trivalent subunit inactivated influenza vaccine. Beyond this particular receptor, the publication reports: The authors proposed that each seasonal influenza vaccination may bring in only a limited number of new T cells.

Concerning this clonotype: Its recognized antigen is unknown. No per-base quality is available; no much larger clone lies one base away.

V is cut back by 6 bases and J by 7 bases, with 1 base in the junction unmatched. The germline V gene yields ENHRY for CDR1 and SYGVKD for CDR2. There are 12 amino acids in the CDR3, from cysteine to phenylalanine inclusive. Only the CDR3 portion is preserved as DNA: 36 bases, with reading frame beginning at the first base. The library was obtained by RT-PCR. Sequencing used an Illumina HiSeq 2500. The raw public reads went through TCRdb reprocessing: fastp at Q25, MiXCR clone calling, in-frame beta chains kept. Every CDR3 protein is listed once, alongside the most common genes and DNA of its rows. The sample includes around 790,000 distinct CDR3 sequences, with 21% observed a single time. Together, the top ten hold 10% to 13% of the sample.

The receptor's source is a man aged 50-59 years who received an inactivated influenza vaccine. Donor details come from another sample of the same person, matched by shared clones. The source material was PBMCs from blood, sampled around 5 days after vaccination. This chain joins TRBV10-3 to TRBJ2-1; the central 9 bases match TRBD1. The DNA sequence is TGTGCCATCAGAGGACAGGGGAATGAGCAGTTCTTC. It translates to CAIRGQGNEQFF.